A selection of T cell receptor beta chains follows, all from one sample in a study of blood T cell repertoires in COVID-19. Sequencing was performed with immunoSEQ multiplex PCR; in TCRdb, only in-frame clones are kept and a portion is missing. The data contain 390,000 or so clones, about 90% of them seen just once; the ten biggest clones take up 6.5%. Sequencing was carried out using peripheral blood. The receptors here all came from a man between 18 and 29 years old with active or convalescent COVID-19. Both conserved end residues are part of each CDR3. A D gene is named only where the DNA matches it firmly. Clone size is stated in some rows and not others, as once, few, many or a class when expanded.

d_gene: TRBD2; abundance: once; v_gene: TRBV28; j_gene: TRBJ2-7; CDR3nt: TGTGCCAGCAGTTTTTTGGGTAGCGGGAGTACCTACGAGCAGTACTTC; CDR3aa: CASSFLGSGSTYEQYF
d_gene: .; abundance: .; v_gene: TRBV30; j_gene: TRBJ1-4; CDR3nt: TGTGCCTGGAGCAGCCGGCAGGGGAGAGAAAAACTGTTTTTT; CDR3aa: CAWSSRQGREKLFF
d_gene: .; abundance: .; v_gene: TRBV6-5; j_gene: TRBJ1-2; CDR3nt: TGTGCCAGCAGTTACACGGGGAATGGCGGCTACACCTTC; CDR3aa: CASSYTGNGGYTF
d_gene: .; abundance: .; v_gene: TRBV9; j_gene: TRBJ2-3; CDR3nt: TGTGCCAGCAGTCAAACTCGAGTTACAGATACGCAGTATTTT; CDR3aa: CASSQTRVTDTQYF
d_gene: TRBD2; abundance: .; v_gene: TRBV25-1; j_gene: TRBJ2-7; CDR3nt: TGTGCCAGCAGTCCCCGCGGTAGCGGGAGCTACGAGCAGTACTTC; CDR3aa: CASSPRGSGSYEQYF
d_gene: .; abundance: .; v_gene: TRBV19; j_gene: TRBJ1-2; CDR3nt: TGTGCCAGTAGTCACGGGTATGGCTACACCTTC; CDR3aa: CASSHGYGYTF
d_gene: TRBD1; abundance: .; v_gene: TRBV27; j_gene: TRBJ1-1; CDR3nt: TGTGCCAGCAGTTCACGGGACAGGGGGCCCACTGAAGCTTTCTTT; CDR3aa: CASSSRDRGPTEAFF
d_gene: TRBD1; abundance: .; v_gene: TRBV28; j_gene: TRBJ2-1; CDR3nt: TGTGCCAGCAGCAACCTCGGGACAGGGAAAAATGAGCAGTTCTTC; CDR3aa: CASSNLGTGKNEQFF
d_gene: .; abundance: .; v_gene: TRBV28; j_gene: TRBJ1-1; CDR3nt: TGTGCCAGCAACTCCCTCGGGGGGGCGGGCACTGAAGCTTTCTTT; CDR3aa: CASNSLGGAGTEAFF
d_gene: .; abundance: .; v_gene: TRBV5-1; j_gene: TRBJ2-1; CDR3nt: TGCGCCAGCAGCGATATTACGGGAATGGATGAGCAGTTCTTC; CDR3aa: CASSDITGMDEQFF
d_gene: TRBD1; abundance: .; v_gene: TRBV19; j_gene: TRBJ1-5; CDR3nt: TGTGCCAGTAGTTCCGAGGACAGGGGCAATCAGCCCCAGCATTTT; CDR3aa: CASSSEDRGNQPQHF
d_gene: TRBD1; abundance: .; v_gene: TRBV13; j_gene: TRBJ1-2; CDR3nt: TGTGCCAGCAGCGATACCCCGGGGACAGAATCAAACTATGGCTACACCTTC; CDR3aa: CASSDTPGTESNYGYTF
d_gene: .; abundance: .; v_gene: TRBV5-6; j_gene: TRBJ1-5; CDR3nt: TGTGCCAGCAGTCCCGGGTTAAGCAATCAGCCCCAGCATTTT; CDR3aa: CASSPGLSNQPQHF
d_gene: .; abundance: .; v_gene: TRBV19; j_gene: TRBJ2-7; CDR3nt: TGTGCCAGTACCATCTACGAGCAGTACTTC; CDR3aa: CASTIYEQYF
d_gene: .; abundance: .; v_gene: TRBV19; j_gene: TRBJ2-1; CDR3nt: TGTGCCAGTAGTATGGGGCCCTACTCCTACAATGAGCAGTTCTTC; CDR3aa: CASSMGPYSYNEQFF
d_gene: TRBD1; abundance: .; v_gene: TRBV13; j_gene: TRBJ2-7; CDR3nt: TGTGCCAGCAGTCCCGGGACAGGGCTTGAGCAGTACTTC; CDR3aa: CASSPGTGLEQYF
d_gene: TRBD2; abundance: .; v_gene: TRBV18; j_gene: TRBJ2-7; CDR3nt: TGTGCCAGCTCACCACTGACTAGCAGCTCCTACGAGCAGTACTTC; CDR3aa: CASSPLTSSSYEQYF
d_gene: .; abundance: .; v_gene: TRBV7-2; j_gene: TRBJ2-2; CDR3nt: TGTGCCAGCAGCTTACGGGTGGGGCAGCAGAACACCGGGGAGCTGTTTTTT; CDR3aa: CASSLRVGQQNTGELFF
d_gene: TRBD2; abundance: .; v_gene: TRBV27; j_gene: TRBJ2-7; CDR3nt: TGTGCCAGCAGTTCGGTCGCGGGAGTATACGAGCAGTACTTC; CDR3aa: CASSSVAGVYEQYF
d_gene: TRBD1; abundance: .; v_gene: TRBV7-9; j_gene: TRBJ1-4; CDR3nt: TGTGCCAGCAGCTCACACACCGGGACAGGGGGAGAAAAACTGTTTTTT; CDR3aa: CASSSHTGTGGEKLFF
d_gene: .; abundance: .; v_gene: TRBV21-1; j_gene: TRBJ2-2; CDR3nt: TGTGCCAGCAGCCCCCCCGGGACAGGGGACCGGGTGGTCACCGGGGAGCTGTTTTTT; CDR3aa: CASSPPGTGDRVVTGELFF
d_gene: .; abundance: .; v_gene: TRBV18; j_gene: TRBJ1-1; CDR3nt: TGTGCCAGCTCACCACACATGAACACTGAAGCTTTCTTT; CDR3aa: CASSPHMNTEAFF
d_gene: .; abundance: .; v_gene: TRBV7-9; j_gene: TRBJ1-1; CDR3nt: TGTGCCAGCAGTTCCGCCCCCGGCGGGACCCAAGAAGCTTTCTTT; CDR3aa: CASSSAPGGTQEAFF
d_gene: TRBD2; abundance: .; v_gene: TRBV29-1; j_gene: TRBJ2-1; CDR3nt: TGCAGCGTCTTAGCGGGAGCATTCGGCTACAATGAGCAGTTCTTC; CDR3aa: CSVLAGAFGYNEQFF
d_gene: .; abundance: .; v_gene: TRBV4-3; j_gene: TRBJ1-2; CDR3nt: TGCGCCAGCAGCCAAGACGGCAGGGTGAACTATGGCTACACCTTC; CDR3aa: CASSQDGRVNYGYTF
d_gene: .; abundance: .; v_gene: TRBV4-3; j_gene: TRBJ1-3; CDR3nt: TGCGCCAGCAGCCAAGATTCGGGGTCTGGAAACACCATATATTTT; CDR3aa: CASSQDSGSGNTIYF
d_gene: .; abundance: .; v_gene: TRBV3-1/TRBV3-2; j_gene: TRBJ2-3; CDR3nt: TGTGCCAGCAGCCCCCCCCCGCCGGGATTCAACACAGATACGCAGTATTTT; CDR3aa: CASSPPPPGFNTDTQYF
d_gene: .; abundance: few; v_gene: TRBV19; j_gene: TRBJ1-4; CDR3nt: TGTGCCAGTAGTATGTACAGATCAACTAATGAAAAACTGTTTTTT; CDR3aa: CASSMYRSTNEKLFF
d_gene: .; abundance: .; v_gene: TRBV28; j_gene: TRBJ2-1; CDR3nt: TGTGCCAGCAGTATGGCCGCGGGAAATGAGCAGTTCTTC; CDR3aa: CASSMAAGNEQFF
d_gene: TRBD1; abundance: .; v_gene: TRBV5-4; j_gene: TRBJ2-3; CDR3nt: TGTGCCAGCAGCACGGGACAGGGGACAGATACGCAGTATTTT; CDR3aa: CASSTGQGTDTQYF
d_gene: TRBD2; abundance: .; v_gene: TRBV11-1; j_gene: TRBJ2-4; CDR3nt: TGTGCCAGCAGCTTGCACGGGGGGTCCAAAAACATTCAGTACTTC; CDR3aa: CASSLHGGSKNIQYF
d_gene: TRBD1; abundance: .; v_gene: TRBV19; j_gene: TRBJ2-1; CDR3nt: TGTGCCAGTAGTATAGCAACCCGACAGGGAAGAAATGAGCAGTTCTTC; CDR3aa: CASSIATRQGRNEQFF
d_gene: TRBD1; abundance: .; v_gene: TRBV19; j_gene: TRBJ2-7; CDR3nt: TGTGCCAGTGCGGGACAGGGAAGCTCCTACGAGCAGTACTTC; CDR3aa: CASAGQGSSYEQYF
d_gene: .; abundance: .; v_gene: TRBV2; j_gene: TRBJ2-1; CDR3nt: TGTGCCAGCAGCGGCATAGACAGGATTGAGCAGTTCTTC; CDR3aa: CASSGIDRIEQFF
d_gene: .; abundance: .; v_gene: TRBV6-5; j_gene: TRBJ1-1; CDR3nt: TGTGCCGCGGGGGGCCCAAACCCCGTGAACACTGAAGCTTTCTTT; CDR3aa: CAAGGPNPVNTEAFF
d_gene: TRBD2; abundance: .; v_gene: TRBV7-2; j_gene: TRBJ2-1; CDR3nt: TGTGCCAGCAGCCTGGGACTAGCGGGGCCCTCCTACAATGAGCAGTTCTTC; CDR3aa: CASSLGLAGPSYNEQFF
d_gene: .; abundance: .; v_gene: TRBV6-5; j_gene: TRBJ2-7; CDR3nt: TGTGCCAGCAGTATCAGGGTCGGAACCTACGAGCAGTACTTC; CDR3aa: CASSIRVGTYEQYF
d_gene: TRBD2; abundance: .; v_gene: TRBV20-1; j_gene: TRBJ2-1; CDR3nt: TGCAGTGCTAGTGGAGCGGGGGGGTACAATGAGCAGTTCTTC; CDR3aa: CSASGAGGYNEQFF
d_gene: TRBD1; abundance: .; v_gene: TRBV4-3; j_gene: TRBJ2-7; CDR3nt: TGCGCCAGCAGCCAAGACTCCGGGGACAGGGGGTACGAGCAGTACTTC; CDR3aa: CASSQDSGDRGYEQYF
d_gene: TRBD1; abundance: .; v_gene: TRBV11-2; j_gene: TRBJ1-4; CDR3nt: TGTGCCAGCAGCTTAGGTCAGAGGACAGGGGACGAAAAACTGTTTTTT; CDR3aa: CASSLGQRTGDEKLFF
d_gene: .; abundance: once; v_gene: TRBV7-9; j_gene: TRBJ1-1; CDR3nt: TGTGCCAGCGGTTTCTCGGGGGGAGAGGGGCACGCTTTCTTT; CDR3aa: CASGFSGGEGHAFF
d_gene: .; abundance: .; v_gene: TRBV28; j_gene: TRBJ2-7; CDR3nt: TGTGCCAGCAGCTTGGGACACTACGAGCAGTACTTC; CDR3aa: CASSLGHYEQYF
d_gene: .; abundance: .; v_gene: TRBV3-1/TRBV3-2; j_gene: TRBJ2-1; CDR3nt: TGTGCCAGCAGCCAAGTGGGGGGAAACAATGAGCAGTTCTTC; CDR3aa: CASSQVGGNNEQFF
d_gene: .; abundance: .; v_gene: TRBV9; j_gene: TRBJ2-1; CDR3nt: TGTGCCAGCAGCACCGGGACTGGATACAATGAGCAGTTCTTC; CDR3aa: CASSTGTGYNEQFF
d_gene: .; abundance: .; v_gene: TRBV9; j_gene: TRBJ1-6; CDR3nt: TGTGCCAGCAGCCTCGGAGGGACCTCCTATAATTCACCCCTCCACTTT; CDR3aa: CASSLGGTSYNSPLHF
d_gene: .; abundance: .; v_gene: TRBV5-1; j_gene: TRBJ1-6; CDR3nt: TGCGCCAGCAGCTTGACAGGGAATAATTCACCCCTCCACTTT; CDR3aa: CASSLTGNNSPLHF
d_gene: .; abundance: .; v_gene: TRBV7-2; j_gene: TRBJ1-2; CDR3nt: TGTGCCAGCAGCGCCGGGATCAGATATGGCTACACCTTC; CDR3aa: CASSAGIRYGYTF
d_gene: .; abundance: .; v_gene: TRBV6-4; j_gene: TRBJ2-3; CDR3nt: TGTGCCAGCAGCCCCCTGGCTAGCACAGATACGCAGTATTTT; CDR3aa: CASSPLASTDTQYF
d_gene: TRBD2; abundance: few; v_gene: TRBV29-1; j_gene: TRBJ2-1; CDR3nt: TGCAGCGTCCAGGGACTAGCGGGAGGCGGAGGAGAGCAGTTCTTC; CDR3aa: CSVQGLAGGGGEQFF
d_gene: .; abundance: few; v_gene: TRBV24-1; j_gene: TRBJ1-1; CDR3nt: TGTGCCACCAGTGATGTGGGGGCAAGAGCTGAAGCTTTCTTT; CDR3aa: CATSDVGARAEAFF
d_gene: TRBD1; abundance: .; v_gene: TRBV18; j_gene: TRBJ2-2; CDR3nt: TGTGCCAGCAGATCGACAGGGCCTAACACCGGGGAGCTGTTTTTT; CDR3aa: CASRSTGPNTGELFF
d_gene: .; abundance: few; v_gene: TRBV2; j_gene: TRBJ1-5; CDR3nt: TGTGCCAGCAGGGAGGAGGGAGGTCAGCCCCAGCATTTT; CDR3aa: CASREEGGQPQHF
d_gene: TRBD2; abundance: .; v_gene: TRBV6-5; j_gene: TRBJ2-3; CDR3nt: TGTGCCAGCAGTTATTTCCGGGGGGGAACAGATACGCAGTATTTT; CDR3aa: CASSYFRGGTDTQYF
d_gene: TRBD1; abundance: .; v_gene: TRBV28; j_gene: TRBJ1-2; CDR3nt: TGTGCCAGCAGTTTTGGAGGGGGCTGGGTAGTGGGCTACACCTTC; CDR3aa: CASSFGGGWVVGYTF